This record looks at one T cell receptor beta chain sequence and its context. Its antigen is not identified. Only in-frame clones appear in the TCRdb table, and some are missing; sequencing was by immunoSEQ multiplex PCR. The sample contains 110,000 to 150,000 clones, over 90% of which appear only once. These data are taken from a study of T cell responses to AZD1222 COVID-19 vaccine. Germline CDR1 and CDR2: PRHDT and FYEKMQ (reference sequence). The CDR3 totals 14 residues. Trimming removed 1 base from V and 8 bases from J, with 14 bases in between. The study's findings and limits: Receipt of two AZD1222 doses was followed by a rise in Spike-specific TCR breadth and depth. The donor cohort was predominantly white British with a female majority, and clonal diversity may have been underestimated.

V usage is TRBV13 and J usage is TRBJ2-5; D not resolved. This clonotype originated in an adult in good health. This specimen was peripheral blood, taken on day 0 of AZD1222 vaccination. CDR3 region: CASSLVHTVGTQYF. CDR3 nucleotides: TGTGCCAGCAGCTTAGTTCACACTGTGGGTACCCAGTACTTC.